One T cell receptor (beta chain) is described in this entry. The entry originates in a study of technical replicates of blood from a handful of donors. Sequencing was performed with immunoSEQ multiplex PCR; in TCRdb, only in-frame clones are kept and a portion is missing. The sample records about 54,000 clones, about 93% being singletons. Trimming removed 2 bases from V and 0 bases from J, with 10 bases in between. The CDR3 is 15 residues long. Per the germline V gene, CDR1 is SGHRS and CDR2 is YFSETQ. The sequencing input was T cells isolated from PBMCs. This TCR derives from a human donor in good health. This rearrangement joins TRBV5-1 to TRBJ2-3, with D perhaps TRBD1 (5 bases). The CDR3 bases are TGCGCCAGCAGCTTTTTTCAGGGAAGCACAGATACGCAGTATTTT. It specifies CASSFFQGSTDTQYF.